This TCR delta chain was captured by sequencing in a study of gamma-delta chains in newborns, infants, children. Across the study: Polyclonal expansion of innate γδ T cells after birth follows microbial exposure.

This clone has a handful of counts. TCRdb repeated clone calling on the reads with CATT. Here the sample spans 9,500 to 12,000 delta-chain clones, about 8.6% being singletons. Per the germline V gene, CDR1 is GEAIGNYY and CDR2 is EKD. This CDR3 has 18 residues. V shed 3 bases, J shed 0 bases, and the junction held 6 bases outside the gene matches. Sequencing was carried out using blood. The chain joins TRDV2 to TRDJ3; 8 bases are a match to TRDD3. The receptor comes from a child who was a newborn, infant or young child, either healthy, febrile or measles-vaccinated (not recorded which). The CDR3 spells CACDHLGDSSWDTRQMFF. In nucleotides, the CDR3 is TGTGCCTGTGACCACTTGGGGGATTCCTCCTGGGACACCCGACAGATGTTTTTC.